This entry describes one T cell receptor (beta chain). These data belong to a study of CDR3 diversity in severe acne. The V and J ends lost 5 bases and 12 bases respectively, with 51 bases between them. The CDR3 sequence is 24 residues long. Germline V lookup: CDR1 LNHNV, CDR2 YYDKDF (reference sequence). TCRdb re-derived calls from the PCR reads in MiXCR, one entry per CDR3 protein. This table has about 93,000 distinct CDR3 sequences, about 48% appearing once. J is TRBJ2-3 and V is TRBV15, with a possible D match to TRBD2 (5 bases). Sequenced: blood. This TCR was sampled from a male donor in good health, serving as a control. CDR3 region: CATSPPLGLKLSTLFCWHRSTQYF. CDR3 nucleotides: TGTGCCACCAGCCCCCCTTTAGGACTGAAGCTTTCAACCCTGTTCTGCTGGCACAGAAGTACACAGTATTTT. Full variable domain (remainder filled in from reference TRBV15 and TRBJ2-3): DAMVIQNPRYQVTQFGKPVTLSCSQTLNHNVMYWYQQKSSQAPKLLFHYYDKDFNNEADTPDNFQSRRPNTSFCFLDIRSPGLGDTAMYLCATSPPLGLKLSTLFCWHRSTQYFGPGTRLTVL.